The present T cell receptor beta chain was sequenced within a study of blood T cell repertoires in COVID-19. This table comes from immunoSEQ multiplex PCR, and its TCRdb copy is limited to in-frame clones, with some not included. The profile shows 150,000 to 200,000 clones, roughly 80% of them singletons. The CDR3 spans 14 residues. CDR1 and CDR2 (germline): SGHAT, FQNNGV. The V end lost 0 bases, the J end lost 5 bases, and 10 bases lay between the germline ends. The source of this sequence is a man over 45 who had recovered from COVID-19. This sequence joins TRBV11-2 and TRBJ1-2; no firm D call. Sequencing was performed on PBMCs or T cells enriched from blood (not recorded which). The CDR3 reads CASSLDEGSYGYTF. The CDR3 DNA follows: TGTGCCAGCAGCTTAGATGAGGGATCATATGGCTACACCTTC.